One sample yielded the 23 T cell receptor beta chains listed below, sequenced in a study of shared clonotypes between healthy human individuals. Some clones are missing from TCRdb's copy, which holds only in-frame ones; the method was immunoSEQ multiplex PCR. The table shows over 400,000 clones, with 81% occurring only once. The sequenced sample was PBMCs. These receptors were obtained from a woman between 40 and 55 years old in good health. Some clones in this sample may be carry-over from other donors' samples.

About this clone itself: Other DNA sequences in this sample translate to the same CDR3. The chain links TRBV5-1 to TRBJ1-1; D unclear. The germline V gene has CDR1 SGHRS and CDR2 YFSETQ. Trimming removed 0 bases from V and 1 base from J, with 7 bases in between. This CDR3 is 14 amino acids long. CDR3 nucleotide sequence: TGCGCCAGCAGCTTGGCTGGCGGGAACACTGAAGCTTTCTTT. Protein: CASSLAGGNTEAFF.

The CDR3 DNA is TGCGCCAGCAGCCTAACGGACGAGCAGTTCTTC. It codes for CASSLTDEQFF. The rearrangement uses TRBV5-1 and TRBJ2-1; D gene uncertain. From germline, CDR1 is SGHRS and CDR2 YFSETQ. The CDR3 is 11 amino acids. Trimming removed 4 bases at V and 10 bases at J, with 9 bases between.

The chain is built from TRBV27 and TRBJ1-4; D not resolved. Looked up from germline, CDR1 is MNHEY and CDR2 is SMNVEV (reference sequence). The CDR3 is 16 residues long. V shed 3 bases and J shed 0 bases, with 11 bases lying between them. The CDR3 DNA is TGTGCCAGCAGTTTGAAGGCCGGCGCAACTAATGAAAAACTGTTTTTT. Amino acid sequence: CASSLKAGATNEKLFF.

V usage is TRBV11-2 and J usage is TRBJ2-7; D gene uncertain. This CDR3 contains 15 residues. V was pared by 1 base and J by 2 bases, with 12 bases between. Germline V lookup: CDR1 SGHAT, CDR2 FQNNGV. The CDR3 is CASSLVWDAPYEQYF. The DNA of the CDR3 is TGTGCCAGCAGCTTAGTGTGGGATGCCCCCTACGAGCAGTACTTC.

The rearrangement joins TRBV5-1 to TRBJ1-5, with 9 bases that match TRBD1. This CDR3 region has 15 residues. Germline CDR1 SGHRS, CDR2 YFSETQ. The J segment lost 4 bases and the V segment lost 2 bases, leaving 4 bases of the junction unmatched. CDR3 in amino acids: CASSLTTGGNQPQHF. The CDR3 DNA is TGCGCCAGCAGCTTAACGACAGGGGGGAATCAGCCCCAGCATTTT.

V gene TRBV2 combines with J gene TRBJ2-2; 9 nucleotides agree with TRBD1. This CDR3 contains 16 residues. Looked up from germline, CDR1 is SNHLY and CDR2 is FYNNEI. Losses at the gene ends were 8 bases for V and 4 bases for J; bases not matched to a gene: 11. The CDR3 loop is CASSWTGVGPTGELFF. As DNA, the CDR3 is TGTGCCAGCTCCTGGACAGGGGTCGGTCCCACCGGGGAGCTGTTTTTT.

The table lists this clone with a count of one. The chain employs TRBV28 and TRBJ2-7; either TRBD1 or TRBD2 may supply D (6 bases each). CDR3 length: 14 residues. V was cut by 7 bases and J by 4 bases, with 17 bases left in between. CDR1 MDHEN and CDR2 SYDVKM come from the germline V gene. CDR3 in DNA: TGTGCCAGCACAAAACCCGGGGGCCCTTACGAGCAGTACTTC. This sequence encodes CASTKPGGPYEQYF.

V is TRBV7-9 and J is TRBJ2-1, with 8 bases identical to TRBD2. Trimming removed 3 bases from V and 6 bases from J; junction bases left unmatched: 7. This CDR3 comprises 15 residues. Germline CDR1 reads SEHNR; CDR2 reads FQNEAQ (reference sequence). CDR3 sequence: CASSFSGVLSNEQFF. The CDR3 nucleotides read TGTGCCAGCAGCTTTAGCGGGGTCCTTAGCAATGAGCAGTTCTTC.

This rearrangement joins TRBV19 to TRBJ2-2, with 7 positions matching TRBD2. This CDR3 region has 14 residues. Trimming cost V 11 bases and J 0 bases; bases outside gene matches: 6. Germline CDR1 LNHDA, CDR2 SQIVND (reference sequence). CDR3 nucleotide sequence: TGTGCCTTGAGGGAGGGACCGAACACCGGGGAGCTGTTTTTT. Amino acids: CALREGPNTGELFF.

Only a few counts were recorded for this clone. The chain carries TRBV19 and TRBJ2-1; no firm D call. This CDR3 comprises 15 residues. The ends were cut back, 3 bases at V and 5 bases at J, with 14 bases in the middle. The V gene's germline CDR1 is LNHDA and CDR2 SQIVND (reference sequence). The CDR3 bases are TGTGCCAGTAGTATGAACCCCCGAGGCCACAATGAGCAGTTCTTC. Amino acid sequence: CASSMNPRGHNEQFF.

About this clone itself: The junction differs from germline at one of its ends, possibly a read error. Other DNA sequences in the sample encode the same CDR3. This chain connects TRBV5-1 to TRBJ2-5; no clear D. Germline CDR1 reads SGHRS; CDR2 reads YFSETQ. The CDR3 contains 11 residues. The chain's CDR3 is CASSFQETQYF. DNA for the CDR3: TGCGCAAGCAGCTTCCAAGAGACACAGTACTTC.

In nucleotides, the CDR3 is TGCGCCAGCAGGGAGACCAGCATGAACACTGAAGCTTTCTTT. This translates into CASRETSMNTEAFF. This chain connects TRBV5-1 to TRBJ1-1; no clear D gene. Germline V lookup: CDR1 SGHRS, CDR2 YFSETQ. The CDR3 totals 14 residues. V was clipped by 5 bases and J by 0 bases, with 11 bases between them.

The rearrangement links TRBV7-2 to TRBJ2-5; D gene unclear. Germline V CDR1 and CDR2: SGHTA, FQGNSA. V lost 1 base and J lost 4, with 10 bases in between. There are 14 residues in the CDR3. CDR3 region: CASSLDRATETQYF. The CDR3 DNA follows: TGTGCCAGCAGCTTAGACCGCGCCACAGAGACCCAGTACTTC.

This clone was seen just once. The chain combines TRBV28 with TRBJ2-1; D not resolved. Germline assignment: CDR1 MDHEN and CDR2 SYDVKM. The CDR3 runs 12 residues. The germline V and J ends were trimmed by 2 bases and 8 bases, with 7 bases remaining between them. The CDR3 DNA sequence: TGTGCCAGCAGTTTAACGTGGGATGAGCAGTTCTTC. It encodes CASSLTWDEQFF.

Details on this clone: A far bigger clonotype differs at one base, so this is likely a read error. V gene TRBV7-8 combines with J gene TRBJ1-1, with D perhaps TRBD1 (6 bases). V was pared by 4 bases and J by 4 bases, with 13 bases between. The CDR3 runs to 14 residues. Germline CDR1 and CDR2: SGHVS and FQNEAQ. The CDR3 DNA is TGTGCCAGCAGCTCACAGGGAGGTATCACTGAAGCTTTCTTT. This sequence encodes CASSSQGGITEAFF.

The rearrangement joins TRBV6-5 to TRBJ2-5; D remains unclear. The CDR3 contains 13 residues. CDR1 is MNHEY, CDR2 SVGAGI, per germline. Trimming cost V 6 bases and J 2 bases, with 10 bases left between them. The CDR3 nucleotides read TGTGCCAGCAGCCCAACTGGGCAAGAGACCCAGTACTTC. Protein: CASSPTGQETQYF.

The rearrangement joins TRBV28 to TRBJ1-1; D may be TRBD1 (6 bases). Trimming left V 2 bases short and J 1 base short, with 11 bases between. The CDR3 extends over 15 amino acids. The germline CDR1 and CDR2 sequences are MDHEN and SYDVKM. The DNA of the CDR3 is TGTGCCAGCAGTTTAGGTAGAGGGGGGAACACTGAAGCTTTCTTT. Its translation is CASSLGRGGNTEAFF.

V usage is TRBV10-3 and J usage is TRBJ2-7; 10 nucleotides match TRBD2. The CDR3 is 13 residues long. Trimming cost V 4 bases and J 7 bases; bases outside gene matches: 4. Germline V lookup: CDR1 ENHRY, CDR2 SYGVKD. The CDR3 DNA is TGTGCCATCAGTGTTAGACTAGCGGGTGAGCAGTACTTC. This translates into CAISVRLAGEQYF.

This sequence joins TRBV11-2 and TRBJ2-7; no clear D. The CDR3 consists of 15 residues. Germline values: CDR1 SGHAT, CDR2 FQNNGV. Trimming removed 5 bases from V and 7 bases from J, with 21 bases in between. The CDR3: CASSPVVGSVGEQYF. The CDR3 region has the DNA TGTGCCAGCAGCCCCGTCGTTGGCTCGGTGGGAGAGCAGTACTTC. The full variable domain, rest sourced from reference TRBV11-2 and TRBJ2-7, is EAGVAQSPRYKIIEKRQSVAFWCNPISGHATLYWYQQILGQGPKLLIQFQNNGVVDDSQLPKDRFSAERLKGVDSTLKIQPAKLEDSAVYLCASSPVVGSVGEQYFGPGTRLTVT.

Here the CDR3 DNA reads TGCGCCAGCAGCCCACCTATACCGAGTAGCACAGATACGCAGTATTTT. It is translated as CASSPPIPSSTDTQYF. This rearrangement joins TRBV5-1 to TRBJ2-3; no definite D call. Trimming took 4 bases from V and 0 from J, leaving 15 bases between them. Germline assignment: CDR1 SGHRS and CDR2 YFSETQ. CDR3 size: 16 residues.

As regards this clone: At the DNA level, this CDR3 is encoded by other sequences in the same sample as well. CDR3 sequence reads: CASSLGQQETQYF. The CDR3 coding sequence is TGCGCCAGCAGCTTGGGCCAACAAGAGACCCAGTACTTC. The chain employs TRBV5-1 and TRBJ2-5; D uncertain. Germline CDR1 SGHRS, CDR2 YFSETQ. The V end was cut by 0 bases, the J end by 2 bases, with 5 bases between. This CDR3 is built from 13 residues.

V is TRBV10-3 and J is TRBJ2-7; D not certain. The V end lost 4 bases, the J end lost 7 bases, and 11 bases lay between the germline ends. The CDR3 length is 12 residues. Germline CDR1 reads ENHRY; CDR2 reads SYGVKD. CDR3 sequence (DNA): TGTGCCATCAGTGGGTTGACCTTTGAGCAGTACTTC. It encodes CAISGLTFEQYF.

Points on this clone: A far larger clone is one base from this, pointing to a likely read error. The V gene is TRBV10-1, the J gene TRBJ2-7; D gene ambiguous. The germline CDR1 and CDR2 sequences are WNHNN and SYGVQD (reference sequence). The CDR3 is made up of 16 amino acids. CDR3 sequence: CVSRMVGDSIRYEQYF. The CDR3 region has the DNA TGCGTCAGCCGGATGGTAGGAGACTCTATCCGGTACGAGCAGTACTTC.